This section outlines one T cell receptor (beta chain) sequence together with its context. As yet, its antigen is unknown. TCRdb's table, derived via immunoSEQ multiplex PCR, lists solely in-frame clones and lacks some. The sample has around 97,000 clones; around 80% are singletons. This sample is drawn from a study of OX40 agonist ivuxolimab in advanced cancers. Overall study context: Clinicians treated patients with ivuxolimab, an agonistic anti-OX40 (CD134) antibody.

Trimming cost V 3 bases and J 5 bases, with 10 bases left between them. Looked up from germline, CDR1 is ENHRY and CDR2 is SYGVKD. CDR3 length: 13 residues. Study-wide results and limits: More expanded clones were found, on average, in CD8+ than in CD4+ T cells. Certain nonresponders likewise exhibited a low normalized T-cell clonal expansion.

Sequenced here: CD4+ or CD8+ T cells sorted from blood, sampled in a trial of the OX40 agonist ivuxolimab. The V gene is TRBV10-3, the J gene TRBJ2-5; D not certain. The sequence was collected from an adult with an advanced solid tumor such as melanoma, head and neck, liver or kidney cancer. Here the CDR3 DNA reads TGTGCCATCAGTGATGCGGTCCGGGAGACCCAGTACTTC. Translation gives CAISDAVRETQYF.